This T cell receptor (beta chain) is drawn from a study of blood T cell repertoires in COVID-19 (dated by TCRdb to 2019 to 2021). About the study as a whole: Collaborator samples came from the United States, Italy and Spain and covered acute and convalescent phases of COVID-19. The prospective study material was composed of cDNA or gDNA derived from T cells, B-cell-depleted T cells, or PBMCs. The dataset comprised deeply sampled blood TCRbeta repertoires from subjects exposed to, actively infected with, or recovered from COVID-19. The repertoires were made available in a free public database intended to serve as a resource for research on the immune response to SARS-CoV-2. The samples were drawn from the first 160 participants of the ongoing ImmuneRACE study and from 1,254 subjects provided by 6 global collaborators. The sample metadata nearly always contained a de-identified subject ID, COVID-19 status, age in years and sex. Where HLA class I and class II types were available, the types were taken from metadata supplied by the sample provider, not from assay-based typing.

TCRbeta CDR3 regions were amplified from genomic DNA using the immunoSEQ Assay, a bias-controlled multiplex PCR. Per the authors' processing: The number of nucleated cells in each sample was estimated by amplification of reference gene primers within the assay. Sequence reads were collapsed and filtered to measure the absolute abundance of every unique TCRbeta CDR3 rearrangement. For each sample, productive Simpson clonality was calculated as the square root of Simpson's diversity index across productive rearrangements. Not all clones reach the TCRdb copy of this immuneACCESS table, which keeps in-frame sequences only. Checked studies attribute under half of the gap to unresolved V genes and leave the rest unexplained. Clonal size and the V and J genes are those of that table, whereas D and trimming came from the DNA. Counted in this sample were some 170,000 clones; roughly 77% of them appeared once. The ten largest clones represent roughly 11% of the sample.

Collaborating institutions collected whole blood in K2EDTA tubes following their own protocols. For TCRbeta analysis, collaborators shipped samples in one of three forms: frozen whole blood, isolated PBMCs, or DNA extracted from either of those sample types. This clone has ten or more counts. Its antigen specificity is not known. No base qualities exist here, and no much larger clone lies one base off it. The CDR3, from cysteine to phenylalanine, totals 11 residues. Just CDR3 DNA is preserved here, 33 bases in frame from base 1. Via the germline V gene (reference sequence), CDR1 is LNHDA and CDR2 SQIVND. V is clipped by 1 base and J by 6 bases, and the sequence between their germline boundaries is 4 bases long. What the work shows at the level of the full study, not this receptor alone: The quantity of clinical and demographic metadata differed by source and by participant and was supplied without curation.

The receptor comes from a human donor in a cohort sampled during active COVID-19. Sequencing used peripheral blood. The V and J segments used are TRBV19 and TRBJ2-7, with the D gene uncertain. CDR3 sequence: CASSIAPEQYF. The sequenced DNA: TGTGCCAGTAGTATAGCTCCCGAGCAGTACTTC.